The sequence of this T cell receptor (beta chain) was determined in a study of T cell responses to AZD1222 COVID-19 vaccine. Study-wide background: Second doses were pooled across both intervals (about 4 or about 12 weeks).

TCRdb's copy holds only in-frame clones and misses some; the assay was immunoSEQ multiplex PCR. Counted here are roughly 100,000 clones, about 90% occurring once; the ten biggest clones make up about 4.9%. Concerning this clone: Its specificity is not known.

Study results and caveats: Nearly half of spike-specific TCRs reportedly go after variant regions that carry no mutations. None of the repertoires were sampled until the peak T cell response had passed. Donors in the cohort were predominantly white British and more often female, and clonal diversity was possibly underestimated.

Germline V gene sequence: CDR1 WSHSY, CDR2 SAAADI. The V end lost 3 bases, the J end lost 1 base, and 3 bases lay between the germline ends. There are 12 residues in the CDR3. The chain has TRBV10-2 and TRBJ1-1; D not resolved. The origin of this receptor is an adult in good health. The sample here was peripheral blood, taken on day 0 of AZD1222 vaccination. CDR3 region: CASSDRNTEAFF. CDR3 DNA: TGCGCCAGCAGTGACAGGAACACTGAAGCTTTCTTT.